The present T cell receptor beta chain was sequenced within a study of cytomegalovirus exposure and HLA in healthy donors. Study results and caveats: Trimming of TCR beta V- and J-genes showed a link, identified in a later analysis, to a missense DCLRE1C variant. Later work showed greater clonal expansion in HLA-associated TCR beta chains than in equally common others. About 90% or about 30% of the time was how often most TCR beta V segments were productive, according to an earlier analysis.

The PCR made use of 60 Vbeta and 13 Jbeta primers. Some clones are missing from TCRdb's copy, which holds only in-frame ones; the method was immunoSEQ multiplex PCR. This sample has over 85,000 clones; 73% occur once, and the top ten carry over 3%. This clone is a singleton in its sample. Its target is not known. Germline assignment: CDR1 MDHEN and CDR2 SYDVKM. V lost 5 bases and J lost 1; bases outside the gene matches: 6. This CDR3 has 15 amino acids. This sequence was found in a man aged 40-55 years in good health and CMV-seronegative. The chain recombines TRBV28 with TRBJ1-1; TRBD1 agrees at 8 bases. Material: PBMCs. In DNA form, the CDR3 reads TGTGCCAGCAGTCGTCCCGGGACAGGGAACACTGAAGCTTTCTTT. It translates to CASSRPGTGNTEAFF.